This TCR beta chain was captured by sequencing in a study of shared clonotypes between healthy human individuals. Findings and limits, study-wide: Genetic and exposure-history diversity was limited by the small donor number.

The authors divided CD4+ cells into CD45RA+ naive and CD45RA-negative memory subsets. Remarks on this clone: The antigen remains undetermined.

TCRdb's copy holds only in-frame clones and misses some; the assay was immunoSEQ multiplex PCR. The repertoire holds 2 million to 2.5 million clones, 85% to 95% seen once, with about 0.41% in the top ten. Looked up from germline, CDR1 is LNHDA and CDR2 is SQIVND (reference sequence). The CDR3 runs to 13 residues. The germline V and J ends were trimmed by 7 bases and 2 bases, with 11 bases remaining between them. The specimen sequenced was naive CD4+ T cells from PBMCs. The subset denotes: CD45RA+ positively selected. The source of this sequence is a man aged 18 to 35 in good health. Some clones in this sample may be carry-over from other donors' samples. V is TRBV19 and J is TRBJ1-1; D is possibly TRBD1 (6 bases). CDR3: CASNSGHNTEAFF. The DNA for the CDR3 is TGTGCCAGTAATTCGGGACATAACACTGAAGCTTTCTTT. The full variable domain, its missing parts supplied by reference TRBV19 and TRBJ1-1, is DGGITQSPKYLFRKEGQNVTLSCEQNLNHDAMYWYRQDPGQGLRLIYYSQIVNDFQKGDIAEGYSVSREKKESFPLTVTSAQKNPTAFYLCASNSGHNTEAFFGQGTRLTVV.